This TCR beta chain was obtained from a study of cytomegalovirus exposure and HLA in healthy donors. Whole-study findings and limits: A later analysis found most CMV-associated TCR beta chains apparently HLA-restricted.

Both 60 Vbeta primers and 13 Jbeta primers went into the PCR. Assay used: immunoSEQ multiplex PCR; TCRdb lists only in-frame clones, some missing. Here the sample spans 100,000 to 150,000 clones, roughly 72% being singletons. V was clipped by 7 bases and J by 3 bases; unmatched bases: 9. Germline V lookup: CDR1 MNHNS, CDR2 SASEGT. The CDR3 is 15 residues long. The sample holds one count of this clone. The antigen remains unidentified. What was sequenced was PBMCs. The TCR comes from a male donor in good health and CMV-seronegative. This rearrangement joins TRBV6-1 to TRBJ2-3; 8 positions match TRBD2. This chain's CDR3 is CASTPRGGHTDTQYF. CDR3 coding DNA: TGTGCCAGCACCCCCCGGGGGGGCCATACAGATACGCAGTATTTT.